A single sample is the source of the 31 T cell receptor beta chains below, sequenced in a study of shared clonotypes between healthy human individuals. Produced via immunoSEQ multiplex PCR; TCRdb's table is partial and in-frame only. Of approximately 500,000 clones listed, 79% were seen once; the top ten hold around 13%. Sequencing input: PBMCs. These receptors originate from a woman aged 35 to 49 in good health. Some clones in this sample may be carry-over from other donors' samples.

The chain carries TRBV7-3 and TRBJ1-6, with a tentative D call TRBD1 (5 bases). Germline lookup yields CDR1 SGHTA and CDR2 FQGTGA. The CDR3 has 13 amino acids. V was clipped by 4 bases and J by 10 bases, with 11 bases between them. The CDR3 loop is CASSSNGDSPLHF. The CDR3 nucleotides are TGTGCCAGCAGCTCTAATGGGGACTCACCCCTCCACTTT.

The V gene is TRBV12-2, the J gene TRBJ2-5; TRBD2, the table's D call, was not compared with the DNA. TRBV12-2 is flagged as a pseudogene. This CDR3 has 17 amino acids. Here the CDR3 reads CASRLGLAESYGETQYF. The DNA of the CDR3 is TGTGCAAGTCGCCTTGGACTAGCGGAATCATACGGGGAGACCCAGTACTTC.

This clone has ten or more counts. The chain uses TRBV19 and TRBJ1-1; the D is unclear. The V and J ends lost 2 bases and 1 base respectively, with 11 bases between them. Germline-derived CDR1 and CDR2 are LNHDA and SQIVND (reference sequence). The CDR3 is made up of 15 amino acids. DNA for the CDR3: TGTGCCAGTAGTATAACGGCAGGCCAGAACACTGAAGCTTTCTTT. It yields the protein CASSITAGQNTEAFF.

The V gene is TRBV7-8, the J gene TRBJ2-2, with TRBD1 identical over 7 bases. Germline loops: CDR1 SGHVS, CDR2 FQNEAQ. CDR3 length: 18 residues. Trimming took 2 bases from V and 8 from J; bases not matched to a gene: 17. Here the CDR3 DNA reads TGTGCCAGCAGCTTACCAGGGGACCCCAAGGGGGCCCGTGGGGAGCTGTTTTTT. It specifies CASSLPGDPKGARGELFF.

The chain recombines TRBV2 with TRBJ2-3, with D possibly being TRBD1 or TRBD2 (5 bases each). This CDR3 contains 10 residues. With 7 bases removed from V and 11 bases from J, the gap between germline ends came to 10 bases. Per the germline V gene, CDR1 is SNHLY and CDR2 is FYNNEI. DNA for the CDR3: TGTGCCAGCAACCGGGACGTGCAGTATTTT. As protein: CASNRDVQYF.

Comments on this clone: The junction differs from germline at one of its ends, possibly a read error. The CDR3 nucleotides read TGTGCCAGCAGAACGTCTGGGAACACCATATATTTT. It specifies CASRTSGNTIYF. V and J are TRBV6-5 and TRBJ1-3; no clear D. CDR1 is MNHEY, CDR2 SVGAGI, per germline. This CDR3 has 12 residues.

Details on this clone: One end of the junction varies from germline; a read error may be responsible. This chain joins TRBV4-1 and TRBJ1-3; 7 nucleotides agree with TRBD1. The CDR3 is 13 residues long. Germline V CDR1 and CDR2: MGHRA, YSYEKL. DNA for the CDR3: TGCGCCAGCAAAGGCGGGGCAGGGGGAAACCGGTCTTTT. Its protein product is CASKGGAGGNRSF.

The chain couples TRBV5-1 to TRBJ1-2; 8 nucleotides match TRBD1. CDR3 length: 17 residues. V gave up 0 bases and J gave up 4 bases; unmatched junction bases: 11. Looked up from germline, CDR1 is SGHRS and CDR2 is YFSETQ. CDR3 DNA: TGCGCCAGCAGCTTGGGACAGGGGCCTCCTCGGGGCTATGGCTACACCTTC. The encoded protein is CASSLGQGPPRGYGYTF.

In its sample, this clone was seen a few times. The sample contains more than one DNA sequence encoding this CDR3. The V call is TRBV7-3, the J call TRBJ1-1; no reliable D call. The V gene's germline CDR1 is SGHTA and CDR2 FQGTGA. This CDR3 has 13 amino acids. With 0 bases removed from V and 1 base from J, the gap between germline ends came to 3 bases. CDR3: CASSLTGNTEAFF. The CDR3 DNA is TGTGCCAGCAGCTTAACGGGGAACACTGAAGCTTTCTTT.

This clone was detected only once. The chain links TRBV25-1 to TRBJ1-2, with 8 nucleotides matching TRBD1. The trim removed 8 bases at V and 4 bases at J, leaving 6 bases unmatched. Germline lookup yields CDR1 MGHDK and CDR2 SYGVNS. The CDR3 totals 13 residues. CDR3 in DNA: TGTGCCAGCGGCGACAGGGGCGTCTATGGCTACACCTTC. Protein: CASGDRGVYGYTF.

There are many counts of this clone. This chain joins TRBV15 and TRBJ1-4; no clear D gene. The ends were cut back, 6 bases at V and 3 bases at J, with 11 bases in the middle. The CDR3 has 14 amino acids. CDR1 is LNHNV and CDR2 is YYDKDF in the germline V gene (reference sequence). In DNA form, the CDR3 reads TGTGCCACCAGGAACGGGGTGGCTAATGAAAAACTGTTTTTT. Translating it yields CATRNGVANEKLFF.

This clone is a singleton in its sample. The V and J genes are TRBV29-1 and TRBJ2-7, with 9 bases fitting TRBD2. The CDR3 is 17 amino acids. Germline V gives CDR1 SQVTM, CDR2 ANQGSEA. J lost 2 bases, V lost 0 bases, and 11 bases had no gene match. The CDR3 loop is CSVEDRGRASLAYEQYF. In DNA, the CDR3 is TGCAGCGTTGAAGATCGCGGGAGGGCCTCCTTGGCCTACGAGCAGTACTTC.

This sequence joins TRBV27 and TRBJ2-1; D might be TRBD1 (6 bases). Germline-derived CDR1 and CDR2 are MNHEY and SMNVEV (reference sequence). The CDR3 runs 13 residues. The V end lost 3 bases, the J end lost 6 bases, and 9 bases lay between the germline ends. CDR3 sequence (DNA): TGTGCCAGCAGTTTCGGCAGGGGCAATGAGCAGTTCTTC. It yields the protein CASSFGRGNEQFF.

The chain recombines TRBV7-9 with TRBJ1-5; D unresolved. In germline, CDR1 is SEHNR, CDR2 FQNEAQ (reference sequence). With 3 bases removed from V and 4 bases from J, the gap between germline ends came to 4 bases. The CDR3 runs 12 residues. The CDR3 spells CASSFGNQPQHF. Here the CDR3 DNA reads TGTGCCAGCAGCTTCGGGAATCAGCCCCAGCATTTT. Supplemented by reference TRBV7-9 and TRBJ1-5, the full variable domain reads DTGVSQNPRHKITKRGQNVTFRCDPISEHNRLYWYRQTLGQGPEFLTYFQNEAQLEKSRLLSDRFSAERPKGSFSTLEIQRTEQGDSAMYLCASSFGNQPQHFGDGTRLSIL.

This clone was observed once. The chain employs TRBV28 and TRBJ2-5; 8 positions match TRBD2. From germline, CDR1 is MDHEN and CDR2 SYDVKM. V trimming: 5 bases; J trimming: 5 bases; junction bases outside the gene matches: 10. This CDR3 contains 15 residues. The CDR3 spells CASSPGQAGVETQYF. The CDR3 DNA reads as TGTGCCAGCAGTCCCGGGCAAGCGGGAGTGGAGACCCAGTACTTC.

This rearrangement joins TRBV4-1 to TRBJ2-3, with 8 bases identical to TRBD2. Germline loops: CDR1 MGHRA, CDR2 YSYEKL. V lost 3 bases to trimming and J lost 3 bases; unmatched junction nucleotides: 2. There are 14 residues in the CDR3. The CDR3 coding sequence is TGCGCCAGCAGCCACCCTAGCGGGACAGATACGCAGTATTTT. Its translation is CASSHPSGTDTQYF.

The chain employs TRBV2 and TRBJ2-1; 7 bases match TRBD2. The CDR3 is 16 residues long. Germline V gene data show CDR1 as SNHLY and CDR2 as FYNNEI. Germline trimming cut 6 bases from V and 2 bases from J; bases unmatched to any gene: 10. CDR3 DNA sequence: TGTGCCAGCAGAACCGGACTAGGTGGCACCTACAATGAGCAGTTCTTC. Translating it yields CASRTGLGGTYNEQFF.

This clone was observed once. CDR3 in amino acids: CASSLPLAGGPYNEQFF. The CDR3 DNA sequence: TGTGCCAGCAGTTTGCCTCTAGCGGGAGGACCCTACAATGAGCAGTTCTTC. V gene TRBV28 combines with J gene TRBJ2-1; 11 bases match TRBD2. CDR1 is MDHEN and CDR2 is SYDVKM in the germline V gene. Trimming at V came to 3 bases and at J to 2 bases, leaving 6 bases not matched to a gene. The length of the CDR3 is 17 residues.

The V gene is TRBV6-1, the J gene TRBJ2-3; D tentatively fits TRBD1 or TRBD2 (5 bases each). Trimming pared 2 bases from V and 2 bases from J, leaving 11 bases between. This CDR3 has 15 residues. From germline, CDR1 is MNHNS and CDR2 SASEGT. The CDR3 DNA follows: TGTGCCAGCAGTGAATCCGGGACCCCCACAGATACGCAGTATTTT. It codes for CASSESGTPTDTQYF.

This chain links TRBV7-2 with TRBJ2-5, with 12 positions matching TRBD2. Germline CDR1 is SGHTA and CDR2 is FQGNSA. The CDR3 totals 17 residues. V dropped 1 base and J dropped 5; count of bases not matched to a gene: 8. The CDR3, as DNA: TGTGCCAGCAGCTTAGGACTAGCGGGAGCCGGGGGGGAGACCCAGTACTTC. Translated: CASSLGLAGAGGETQYF.

This clone has just a few counts. The chain has TRBV28 and TRBJ2-2; the D is unclear. Germline CDR1 and CDR2: MDHEN and SYDVKM. V shed 5 bases and J shed 6 bases, with 13 bases lying between them. The CDR3 consists of 14 residues. The CDR3 DNA follows: TGTGCCAGCAGTATACCCGACCGGCCCGGGGAGCTGTTTTTT. Translation: CASSIPDRPGELFF.

The chain has TRBV29-1 and TRBJ2-5, with a tentative D call TRBD1 (5 bases). V shed 0 bases and J shed 4 bases, with 15 bases lying between them. Germline loops: CDR1 SQVTM, CDR2 ANQGSEA. The CDR3 covers 15 residues. CDR3 sequence reads: CSVEDGRDPAETQYF. The CDR3 DNA sequence: TGCAGCGTTGAAGATGGCAGGGATCCCGCAGAGACCCAGTACTTC.

This clone was seen a few times. The rearrangement uses TRBV7-9 and TRBJ2-1; D is uncertain. The V end was cut by 5 bases, the J end by 0 bases, with 14 bases between. The CDR3 runs 16 residues. Looked up from germline, CDR1 is SEHNR and CDR2 is FQNEAQ (reference sequence). The CDR3 sequence is CASSLRGYSSYNEQFF. Here the CDR3 DNA reads TGTGCCAGCAGCCTGCGAGGTTACTCCTCCTACAATGAGCAGTTCTTC.

The chain couples TRBV2 to TRBJ2-1, with 7 bases lining up with TRBD2. The germline gives CDR1 SNHLY, CDR2 FYNNEI. The CDR3 spans 14 residues. Unmatched junction bases numbered 7, after V lost 7 bases and J lost 4 bases. This CDR3 is CASNFGGTYNEQFF. The CDR3 coding sequence is TGTGCCAGCAACTTCGGGGGGACTTACAATGAGCAGTTCTTC.

The chain joins TRBV30 to TRBJ2-5; D remains unclear. Judging by the DNA end, TRBJ2-7 fits better; the J call may be wrong. Germline CDR1 GTSNPN, CDR2 SVGIG (reference sequence). The CDR3 sequence is 13 residues long. Here the CDR3 DNA reads TGTGCCTGGAGTTTAGGACCAACCTACGAGCAGTACTTC. It encodes CAWSLGPTYEQYF.

This clone was counted many times. The rearrangement uses TRBV4-2 and TRBJ1-1; maybe TRBD1 (6 bases). Trimming removed 4 bases from V and 1 base from J, with 13 bases in between. CDR1 and CDR2 from the germline V gene are LGHNA and YNFKEQ. The CDR3 runs to 15 residues. The CDR3 DNA sequence: TGTGCCAGCAGCCCGTTACAGGGTGGGAACACTGAAGCTTTCTTT. Translated: CASSPLQGGNTEAFF.

CDR3 residues: CASSSRTSGRTDTQYF. For the CDR3, the DNA is TGTGCCAGCAGCTCGAGGACTAGCGGGAGAACAGATACGCAGTATTTT. This rearrangement joins TRBV7-2 to TRBJ2-3; the match to TRBD2 covers 13 bases. CDR1 and CDR2 (germline): SGHTA, FQGNSA. J gave up 3 bases and V 4 bases, and 4 bases lay outside the gene matches. This CDR3 spans 16 amino acids.

V and J are TRBV6-1 and TRBJ2-1, with 9 bases that match TRBD1. CDR3 length: 15 residues. V lost 2 bases, J lost 2 bases, and 1 base stayed unmatched. In germline, CDR1 is MNHNS, CDR2 SASEGT. The CDR3, as DNA: TGTGCCAGCAGTGAACGGGACAGGGCCTACAATGAGCAGTTCTTC. Its translation: CASSERDRAYNEQFF.

Note on this clone: Other DNA sequences in this sample translate to the same CDR3. The chain joins TRBV5-1 to TRBJ2-5; 8 nucleotides match TRBD1. Germline V gene sequence: CDR1 SGHRS, CDR2 YFSETQ. J gave up 2 bases and V 4 bases, and 1 base lay outside the gene matches. The CDR3 spans 13 residues. The CDR3 nucleotides are TGCGCCAGCAGCGGACAGGGTCAAGAGACCCAGTACTTC. Translation: CASSGQGQETQYF.

The V call is TRBV10-3, the J call TRBJ1-3; D call uncertain. The CDR3 is made up of 14 amino acids. V was trimmed by 3 bases and J by 0 bases, leaving 6 bases between them. Per the germline V gene, CDR1 is ENHRY and CDR2 is SYGVKD. In DNA, the CDR3 is TGTGCCATCAGTGAAGGAGTCTCTGGAAACACCATATATTTT. Amino acids: CAISEGVSGNTIYF.

The chain employs TRBV6-5 and TRBJ1-5; D gene ambiguous. The CDR3 runs to 13 residues. The V end was cut by 0 bases, the J end by 5 bases, with 5 bases between. Germline loops: CDR1 MNHEY, CDR2 SVGAGI. The CDR3 protein is CASSYSMYQPQHF. DNA of the CDR3: TGTGCCAGCAGTTACTCGATGTATCAGCCCCAGCATTTT.